This T cell receptor beta chain was captured in a study of naive and memory T cell subsets. The study, taken as a whole, reports: This RNA-based method may be sensitive to activation-related transcript changes.

A UMI-containing oligonucleotide was joined by 3' ligation to the TCR cDNA template. Reverse transcription used DNase-treated unsorted total RNA, aiming for roughly 1 to 1000 ng. This clonotype was detected only a few times. Its specificity is not known. This CDR3 is built from 16 residues. V lost 2 bases, J lost 0 bases, and 11 bases lay in between. Germline CDR1 reads LNHDA; CDR2 reads SQIVND (reference sequence). Amplification of ligated cDNA took four PCR rounds with SP2 and nested alpha and beta constant primers. Reverse transcription of blood and skin TCR RNA was primed at alpha and beta constant regions. TCRdb itself ran the 5' RACE reads through MiXCR, one entry per CDR3 protein. This table has about 62,000 distinct CDR3 sequences, approximately 8.5% appearing once.

The chain has TRBV19 and TRBJ2-1; D is perhaps TRBD2 (6 bases). This sequence originates from a female donor in good health. CDR3 nucleotides: TGTGCCAGTAGTATAAGCGGGCCTAGCTCCTACAATGAGCAGTTCTTC. Encoded protein: CASSISGPSSYNEQFF.